This TCR beta chain was documented in a study of blood T cell repertoires in COVID-19. Overall study context: Acute and convalescent COVID-19 samples came from the United States, Italy and Spain. From T cells, B-cell-depleted T cells, or PBMCs came the material, which was cDNA or gDNA.

Patients at the Seattle site were enrolled during active infection and followed longitudinally. In the authors' methods: Cell counts per sample came from amplifying reference gene primers. Repertoires were generated with immunoSEQ multiplex PCR, while TCRdb's copy carries only in-frame clones and drops some. V and J calls plus clone size are reproduced from that table; the DNA served to infer D and trimming. The table lists fewer than 300,000 clones, approximately 83% of them singletons. The CDR3 totals 14 residues. Per germline, CDR1 LGHNA and CDR2 YSLEER. With 1 base removed from V and 3 bases from J, the gap between germline ends came to 10 bases.

The J gene is TRBJ2-7, the V gene TRBV4-3; D is perhaps TRBD1 (6 bases). The material sequenced was peripheral blood. This clonotype was obtained from a person aged 70 to 85 with COVID-19, enrolled during active disease. Written as DNA, the CDR3 is TGCGCCAGCAGCCAAGTTCCAGGGGACTACGAGCAGTACTTC. Translating it yields CASSQVPGDYEQYF.